This paragraph covers one T cell receptor beta chain sequence. Its specificity is unknown. A second PCR, run for roughly 7 to 11 cycles, used a sample-barcoded 5' primer plus a J-beta primer mix. All cDNA molecules were each tagged by a template-switch adaptor with 12 random nucleotides. TCRdb analysed the 5' RACE reads with MiXCR anew, one entry per CDR3 protein. The sample holds more than 500,000 distinct CDR3 sequences, 27% seen once. Russia was home to the donors, healthy Caucasian individuals aged roughly 6 to 90. Every sample had a minimum of 6 million PBMCs isolated. This entry is derived from a study of blood T cells in healthy people across ages. Study-level results: The recorded TCR beta diversity per million T cells decreased in a roughly linear manner with age.

The V gene's germline CDR1 is SEHNR and CDR2 FQNEAQ (reference sequence). This CDR3 spans 14 amino acids. The J gene is TRBJ2-1, the V gene TRBV7-9; the D gene is possibly TRBD2 (6 bases). The assigned J gene may be wrong: the sequence end matches TRBJ2-7 better. The sequencing sample was made of blood. The clonotype comes from a woman between 70 and 85 years old in good health. The CDR3 reads CASSQGLSGDEQYF. The CDR3 DNA sequence: TGTGCCAGCAGCCAAGGTCTGTCGGGAGACGAGCAGTACTTC.